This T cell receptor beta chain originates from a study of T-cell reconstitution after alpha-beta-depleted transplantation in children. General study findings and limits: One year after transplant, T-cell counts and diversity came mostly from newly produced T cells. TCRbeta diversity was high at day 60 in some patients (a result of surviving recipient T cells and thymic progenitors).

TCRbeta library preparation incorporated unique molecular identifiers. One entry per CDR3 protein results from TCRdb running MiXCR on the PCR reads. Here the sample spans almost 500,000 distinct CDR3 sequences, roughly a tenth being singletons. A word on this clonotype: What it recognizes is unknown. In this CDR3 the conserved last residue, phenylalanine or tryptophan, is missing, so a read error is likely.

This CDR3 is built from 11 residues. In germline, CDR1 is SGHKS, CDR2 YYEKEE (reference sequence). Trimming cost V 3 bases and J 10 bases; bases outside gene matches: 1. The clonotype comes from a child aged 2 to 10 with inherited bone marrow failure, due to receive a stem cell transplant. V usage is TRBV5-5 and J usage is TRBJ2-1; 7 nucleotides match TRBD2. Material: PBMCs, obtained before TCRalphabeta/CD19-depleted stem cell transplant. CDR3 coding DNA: TGTGCCAGCAGCTGGGGGGGGGAGCAGTTCATC. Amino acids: CASSWGGEQFI.